These 8 T cell receptor beta chains share one sample of origin, sequenced in a study of a mutant IDH1 vaccine in newly diagnosed glioma. Specified time point: week 23, last vaccination. One vaccine dose held 300 ug of mutant IDH1 20-mer peptide and came with topical imiquimod. For these receptors, no antigen is known. The protocol was immunoSEQ multiplex PCR, while the TCRdb copy is restricted to in-frame clones and leaves out a portion. Here the sample spans about 56,000 clones, 87% being singletons. Sequenced here: PBMCs, sampled from a glioma patient whose treatment included an IDH1 peptide vaccine. The receptor source for this set is a man aged 35 to 55 with glioma.

This chain joins TRBV7-2 and TRBJ2-5; D unresolved. Germline V gives CDR1 SGHTA, CDR2 FQGNSA. This CDR3 is 13 amino acids long. Trimming shortened V by 5 bases and J by 5 bases, and 12 bases separated the two germline ends. CDR3 bases: TGTGCCAGCAGCCCCGGAGTGGGGGAGACCCAGTACTTC. It yields the protein CASSPGVGETQYF.

This rearrangement joins TRBV29-1 to TRBJ2-5; no reliable D call. The CDR3 spans 12 residues. CDR1 is SQVTM, CDR2 ANQGSEA, per germline. The V end was cut by 8 bases, the J end by 1 base, with 11 bases between. This CDR3 reads CSFRNVQETQYF. In DNA form, the CDR3 reads TGCAGCTTCCGTAACGTCCAAGAGACCCAGTACTTC.

This clone occurred a few times. CDR3 bases: TGTGCCAGTAGTACTAGCGGGAGGTCCCACGAGCAGTACTTC. Its protein product is CASSTSGRSHEQYF. The genes are TRBV19 and TRBJ2-7; 11 bases agree with TRBD2. CDR3 length: 14 amino acids. V shed 4 bases and J 5 bases; nucleotides not matched to a gene: 4. Germline V CDR1 and CDR2: LNHDA, SQIVND (reference sequence).

V and J are TRBV21-1 and TRBJ2-7; the DNA was not compared with TRBD2, the D call given in the table. TRBV21-1 is assigned pseudogene status. The CDR3 contains 14 residues. The CDR3 region has the DNA TGTGCCAGCAGCTTTAAACAGACTACCTACGAGCAGTACTTC. As protein: CASSFKQTTYEQYF.

The rearrangement joins TRBV6-1 to TRBJ2-2, with D unclear. Deletions cut 11 bases from V and 4 bases from J, with 14 bases between. There are 13 residues in the CDR3. Germline V lookup: CDR1 MNHNS, CDR2 SASEGT. The CDR3 DNA is TGTGCCGTGGATCCCAAGATCACCGGGGAGCTGTTTTTT. It yields the protein CAVDPKITGELFF.

The chain combines TRBV5-1 with TRBJ1-1, with D perhaps matching TRBD1 (5 bases). Between the trimmed V and J ends, which lost 7 bases and 0 bases, there was a span of 16 bases. CDR1 is SGHRS, CDR2 YFSETQ, per germline. The CDR3 totals 15 residues. CDR3 residues: CASHLQETMNTEAFF. The CDR3 DNA reads as TGCGCCAGCCATCTACAGGAGACAATGAACACTGAAGCTTTCTTT. The full variable domain, its missing parts supplied by reference TRBV5-1 and TRBJ1-1, is KAGVTQTPRYLIKTRGQQVTLSCSPISGHRSVSWYQQTPGQGLQFLFEYFSETQRNKGNFPGRFSGRQFSNSRSEMNVSTLELGDSALYLCASHLQETMNTEAFFGQGTRLTVV.

This chain uses TRBV6-5 with TRBJ1-4; no definite D call. Trimming removed 5 bases at V and 5 bases at J, with 15 bases between. In germline, CDR1 is MNHEY, CDR2 SVGAGI. There are 15 residues in the CDR3. Here the CDR3 reads CASSPRPGQNEKLFF. The CDR3 DNA follows: TGTGCCAGCAGTCCCCGCCCGGGTCAAAATGAAAAACTGTTTTTT.

This chain links TRBV2 with TRBJ2-2, with D perhaps TRBD1 (6 bases). Germline values: CDR1 SNHLY, CDR2 FYNNEI. Trimming shortened V by 6 bases and J by 3 bases, and 11 bases separated the two germline ends. This CDR3 has 14 residues. The CDR3 DNA reads as TGTGCCAGCAGGTTGGACAGAGACACCGGGGAGCTGTTTTTT. Translation gives CASRLDRDTGELFF.